Listed below are T cell receptor beta chains from one sample, sequenced in a study of blood T cell repertoires in COVID-19. TCRdb's table, derived via immunoSEQ multiplex PCR, lists solely in-frame clones and lacks some. The repertoire has tens of thousands of clones, 80% to 90% of them found once; the top ten carry 1.6%. The sequenced sample was peripheral blood. These receptors were taken from a man in his 60s with acute or convalescent COVID-19. Each CDR3 is given with its conserved first and last residue. D genes are given only for firm matches. Expanded clones get a size class; other rows say once, few or many, or leave the size out.

CAWAPEVRSYNGYTF	TGTGCCTGGGCACCTGAGGTCCGCTCGTACAATGGCTACACCTTC	TRBV30	TRBJ1-2	-	-
CASSRTGSSYNSPLHF	TGCGCCAGCAGCAGGACAGGGAGCTCCTATAATTCACCCCTCCACTTT	TRBV5-1	TRBJ1-6	TRBD1	-
CAWSLQGQPAVLTF	TGTGCCTGGTCACTCCAGGGACAGCCCGCAGTACTGACTTTC	TRBV30	TRBJ2-6	TRBD1	-
CASSPNLQGAKTEAFF	TGTGCCAGCAGTCCGAACCTACAGGGGGCGAAGACTGAAGCTTTCTTT	TRBV28	TRBJ1-1	TRBD1	once
CATSRGLASGSYNEQFF	TGTGCCACCAGCCGAGGACTAGCGAGCGGCTCCTACAATGAGCAGTTCTTC	TRBV15	TRBJ2-1	TRBD2	-
CASSQDRRPTTYGYTF	TGTGCCAGCAGCCAAGACCGCAGACCGACTACCTATGGCTACACCTTC	TRBV3-1/TRBV3-2	TRBJ1-2	-	-
CASNPLQGTTEAFF	TGTGCCAGCAATCCCCTGCAGGGTACCACTGAAGCTTTCTTT	TRBV2	TRBJ1-1	-	-
CASSPKGAEAFF	TGTGCCAGCAGCCCAAAGGGGGCTGAAGCTTTCTTT	TRBV7-9	TRBJ1-1	-	-
CASSLERGGNTGELFF	TGTGCCAGCAGCTTAGAGCGGGGGGGGAACACCGGGGAGCTGTTTTTT	TRBV9	TRBJ2-2	TRBD2	-
CASTTTGRDTEAFF	TGTGCCAGCACCACGACAGGGAGAGACACTGAAGCTTTCTTT	TRBV27	TRBJ1-1	TRBD1	-
CSALRGGTYNEQFF	TGCAGCGCCCTTCGGGGGGGCACCTACAATGAGCAGTTCTTC	TRBV29-1	TRBJ2-1	TRBD2	-
CAIARDKASEAFF	TGTGCCATCGCCCGGGACAAGGCTTCTGAAGCTTTCTTT	TRBV10-3	TRBJ1-1	-	-
CASRETGNTGELFF	TGTGCCAGCCGCGAGACAGGGAACACCGGGGAGCTGTTTTTT	TRBV7-9	TRBJ2-2	-	-
CASSPRAGVHGYTF	TGTGCCAGCAGCCCGCGAGCCGGGGTGCATGGCTACACCTTC	TRBV9	TRBJ1-2	-	-
CASSVTSGFDEQYF	TGTGCCAGCAGCGTGACTAGTGGTTTCGACGAGCAGTACTTC	TRBV2	TRBJ2-7	-	once
CASSRTAGTSGVSLYEQYF	TGTGCCAGCAGTCGCACAGCTGGGACTAGCGGGGTCTCTTTGTACGAGCAGTACTTC	TRBV2	TRBJ2-7	TRBD2	-
CASTRDRESGANVLTF	TGTGCCAGCACGAGGGACAGGGAGTCTGGGGCCAACGTCCTGACTTTC	TRBV25-1	TRBJ2-6	TRBD1	-
CATSDPSINYGYTF	TGTGCCACCAGTGACCCTAGTATTAACTATGGCTACACCTTC	TRBV24-1	TRBJ1-2	-	once
CATHWNYGYTF	TGTGCCACCCACTGGAACTATGGCTACACCTTC	TRBV19	TRBJ1-2	-	-
CASSLYGDYSNQPQHF	TGTGCCAGCAGTTTATACGGGGATTATAGCAATCAGCCCCAGCATTTT	TRBV27	TRBJ1-5	-	-
CASSLKSDSSYEQYF	TGTGCCAGCAGCCTTAAATCCGACAGCTCCTACGAGCAGTACTTC	TRBV6-5	TRBJ2-7	-	-
CSVGSSYEQYF	TGCAGCGTGGGGAGCTCCTACGAGCAGTACTTC	TRBV29-1	TRBJ2-7	-	once
CASSLSTGGSYNEQFF	TGCGCCAGCAGCTTGTCGACAGGAGGCTCCTACAATGAGCAGTTCTTC	TRBV5-1	TRBJ2-1	-	-
CASNRQGGGNEQFF	TGTGCCAGCAACCGGCAGGGTGGAGGGAATGAGCAGTTCTTC	TRBV9	TRBJ2-1	-	-
CSVEVEGQGDIRGYGYTF	TGCAGCGTTGAAGTAGAAGGACAGGGGGACATTCGTGGCTATGGCTACACCTTC	TRBV29-1	TRBJ1-2	TRBD1	-
CSVFPDAGGFTEAFF	TGCAGCGTCTTCCCCGACGCAGGGGGTTTCACTGAAGCTTTCTTT	TRBV29-1	TRBJ1-1	TRBD1	-
CASPRQGQYSGNTIYF	TGTGCCAGCCCGAGACAGGGACAGTACTCTGGAAACACCATATATTTT	TRBV21-1	TRBJ1-3	-	-
CASSLGQGGNQPQHF	TGTGCCAGCAGTCTCGGACAGGGGGGGAATCAGCCCCAGCATTTT	TRBV28	TRBJ1-5	TRBD1	-
CASSYRPTGVGYEQYF	TGTGCCAGCAGTTACCGTCCCACAGGAGTAGGCTACGAGCAGTACTTC	TRBV6-5	TRBJ2-7	-	-
CASSFQRTSGDEQYF	TGTGCCAGCAGCTTTCAGCGGACCTCCGGGGACGAGCAGTACTTC	TRBV5-5	TRBJ2-7	-	-
CASSSNSYEQYF	TGTGCCAGCAGCTCCAACAGCTACGAGCAGTACTTC	TRBV7-8	TRBJ2-7	-	-
CASSLDSSNYGYTF	TGCGCCAGCAGCTTGGACAGCTCTAACTATGGCTACACCTTC	TRBV5-1	TRBJ1-2	-	once
CATQDRGANEKLFF	TGTGCCACCCAAGACAGGGGAGCTAATGAAAAACTGTTTTTT	TRBV10-3	TRBJ1-4	TRBD1	-
CASSGRDRDQPQHF	TGTGCCAGCAGCGGCCGGGACAGGGATCAGCCCCAGCATTTT	TRBV7-9	TRBJ1-5	TRBD1	-
CASSYPSLEQFF	TGTGCCAGCAGTTACCCTAGCCTTGAGCAGTTCTTC	TRBV7-3	TRBJ2-1	-	-
CASSQETAYEQYF	TGTGCCAGCAGCCAAGAGACAGCCTACGAGCAGTACTTC	TRBV4-2	TRBJ2-7	-	-
CASSSSAGVANTEAFF	TGTGCCAGCAGTTCCTCGGCGGGGGTTGCGAACACTGAAGCTTTCTTT	TRBV27	TRBJ1-1	-	-
CASMIRQGMYTEAFF	TGTGCCAGTATGATCAGACAGGGGATGTACACTGAAGCTTTCTTT	TRBV19	TRBJ1-1	TRBD1	-
CASSPRDSGTEAFF	TGTGCCAGCAGTCCGAGGGATTCGGGCACTGAAGCTTTCTTT	TRBV27	TRBJ1-1	-	once
CASSKRREDYGYTF	TGTGCCAGCAGCAAAAGGAGGGAGGACTATGGCTACACCTTC	TRBV21-1	TRBJ1-2	-	-
CASSLGQERNTEAFF	TGTGCCAGCAGCCTTGGACAGGAGAGAAACACTGAAGCTTTCTTT	TRBV7-9	TRBJ1-1	TRBD1	few
CSVKSQYEQFF	TGCAGCGTGAAGAGTCAATATGAGCAGTTCTTC	TRBV29-1	TRBJ2-1	-	-
CASSPNLPRVNEKLFF	TGTGCCAGCTCACCAAATCTTCCCAGGGTGAATGAAAAACTGTTTTTT	TRBV18	TRBJ1-4	-	-